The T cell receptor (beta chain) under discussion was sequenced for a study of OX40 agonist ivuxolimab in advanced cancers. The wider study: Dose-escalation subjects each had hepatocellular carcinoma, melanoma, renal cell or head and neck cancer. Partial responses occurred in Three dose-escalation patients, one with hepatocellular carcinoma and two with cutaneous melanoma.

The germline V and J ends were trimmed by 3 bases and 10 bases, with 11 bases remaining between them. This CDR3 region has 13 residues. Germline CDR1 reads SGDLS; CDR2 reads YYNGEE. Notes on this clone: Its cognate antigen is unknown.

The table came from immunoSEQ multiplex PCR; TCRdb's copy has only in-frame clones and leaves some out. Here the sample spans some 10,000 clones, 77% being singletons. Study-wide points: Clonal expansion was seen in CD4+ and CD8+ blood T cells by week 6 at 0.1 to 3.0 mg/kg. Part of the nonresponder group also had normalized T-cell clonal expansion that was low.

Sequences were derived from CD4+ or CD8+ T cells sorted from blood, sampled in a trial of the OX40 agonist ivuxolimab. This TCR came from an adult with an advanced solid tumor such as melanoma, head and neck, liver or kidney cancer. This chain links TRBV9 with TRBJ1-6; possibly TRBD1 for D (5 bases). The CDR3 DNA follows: TGTGCCAGCAGCGACAGGTTGGACTCACCCCTCCACTTT. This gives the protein CASSDRLDSPLHF.